This T cell receptor (beta chain) is drawn from a study of early T cells in non-severe SARS-CoV-2 infection. Study at large: The chains were unpaired, and the sequenced material was bulk RNA from unsorted whole blood.

Individual cDNA molecules received unique molecular identifiers. TCRdb re-called the 5' RACE reads through MiXCR, storing one row per CDR3 protein. The sample lists 28,000 or so distinct CDR3 sequences, about 5% occurring once. This clonotype was picked up many times. Its antigen is not known. Study conclusions and caveats: In VDJdb matching, anti-spike CD8 responses were favored while private and CD4 specificities went missing.

The CDR3 length is 16 residues. Trimming took off 2 bases at V and 1 base at J, with 14 bases between the two ends. CDR1 and CDR2 from the germline V gene are SGHAT and FQNNGV. The chain couples TRBV11-2 to TRBJ1-1; tentatively, D is TRBD1 (6 bases). Source material: whole blood. The sequence was obtained from an adult who was a healthcare worker with PCR-confirmed SARS-CoV-2 infection or an uninfected control (not recorded which). CDR3 nucleotide sequence: TGTGCCAGCAGCTTATACAGAACAGGGAGGAACACTGAAGCTTTCTTT. It translates to CASSLYRTGRNTEAFF. The variable domain in full, with the rest retrieved from reference TRBV11-2 and TRBJ1-1, is EAGVAQSPRYKIIEKRQSVAFWCNPISGHATLYWYQQILGQGPKLLIQFQNNGVVDDSQLPKDRFSAERLKGVDSTLKIQPAKLEDSAVYLCASSLYRTGRNTEAFFGQGTRLTVV.